Sequencing of this T cell receptor beta chain was carried out in a study of cytomegalovirus exposure and HLA in healthy donors. In the study overall: From about 180 million T cells, an earlier analysis saw roughly 100 million unique TCR beta sequences. Study results and caveats: Other equally common chains were less clonally expanded than HLA-associated TCR beta chains, a later analysis showed. CMV serostatus alone was available as immune exposure information. A later analysis revealed that TCR association rates differed between HLA loci, peaking at DRB1 and bottoming out at HLA-C.

For this clone: Its target is not known.

The primer mix had 60 Vbeta and 13 Jbeta primers. The repertoire was sequenced with immunoSEQ multiplex PCR; TCRdb's copy has only in-frame clones and lacks some. Among about 200,000 clones listed, approximately 85% were seen once. V lost 1 base and J lost 5; bases outside the gene matches: 10. The CDR3 is made up of 15 amino acids. Germline V gene lookup returns CDR1 GTSNPN and CDR2 SVGIG (reference sequence). The chain couples TRBV30 to TRBJ1-2, with 7 positions matching TRBD1. The sequenced material came from PBMCs. The source of this sequence is a woman aged 40 to 49 in good health and CMV-seronegative. DNA for the CDR3: TGTGCCTGGAGTGCGACCGGGACAGTGGGTTATGGCTACACCTTC. It is translated as CAWSATGTVGYGYTF.